The TCR beta chain under discussion was sequenced for a study of beta chain features in type 1 diabetes. The wider study: Over all samples combined, fewer than 130,000,000 sorted cells were examined.

The V end was cut by 6 bases, the J end by 3 bases, with 17 bases between. The germline V gene has CDR1 MDHEN and CDR2 SYDVKM. CDR3 length: 15 residues. The sequenced template was cDNA made from the entire isolated RNA. Sequenced by immunoSEQ multiplex PCR; TCRdb stores in-frame clones only, minus some. The sample includes under 300,000 clones, 25% to 35% of them seen just once. As concerns this clone: Its matching antigen is unknown.

General study findings and limits: Type 1 diabetes patients had VDJ junctions that carried fewer insertions and more deletions. An over-representation of cells with high TCR expression could result from cDNA sequencing. Across all four CD4+ subsets, people with type 1 diabetes showed modestly shorter TCRB CDR3s.

The sequence came from a man younger than 40 in good health. The sample taken for sequencing was central memory CD4+ T cells from blood. This chain uses TRBV28 with TRBJ1-2; D possibly corresponds to TRBD1 (5 bases). The CDR3 region is CASSPGGGVDYGYTF. The CDR3 DNA reads as TGTGCCAGCAGCCCCGGCGGAGGGGTGGACTATGGCTACACCTTC.